The next 13 T cell receptor beta chains were all read from a single sample in a study of blood T cell repertoires in COVID-19 (dated by TCRdb to about 2020). Library prep was done by the immunoSEQ multiplex PCR assay. TCRdb took this table from immuneACCESS and kept in-frame rearrangements with V and J called. Such tables lack part of the clones; where checked against another copy, unresolved V genes explain under half of the gap, and the rest is unexplained. The sample data list approximately 140,000 clones, and about 80% of these were observed just once. The top ten clonotypes cover under 4.5% of the sample. Sequences were obtained from peripheral blood. The receptor set was obtained from a man aged 55-75 years with acute or convalescent COVID-19.

V is TRBV27 and J is TRBJ2-2; a weak D match, TRBD2 (5 bases). V was trimmed by 8 bases and J by 1 base, leaving 11 bases between them. This CDR3 region has 14 residues. In germline, CDR1 is MNHEY, CDR2 SMNVEV (reference sequence). In DNA form, the CDR3 reads TGTGCCAGCCGTATAGGACTGAACACCGGGGAGCTGTTTTTT. Its translation is CASRIGLNTGELFF.

This clone turned up a few times. The genes are TRBV28 and TRBJ1-1; TRBD1 matches 8 bases. The CDR3 has 14 residues. Germline V lookup: CDR1 MDHEN, CDR2 SYDVKM. V shed 8 bases, J shed 2 bases, and the junction held 7 bases outside the gene matches. CDR3 DNA sequence: TGTGCCAGCGGACAGGGACAGGTTAACACTGAAGCTTTCTTT. It is translated as CASGQGQVNTEAFF.

This chain uses TRBV24-1 with TRBJ2-1; the D gene is possibly TRBD2 (6 bases). From germline, CDR1 is KGHDR and CDR2 SFDVKD. Trimming left V 2 bases short and J 0 bases short, with 10 bases between. The length of the CDR3 is 16 residues. CDR3 DNA sequence: TGTGCCACCAGTGATTCCTTAGCGGACTCCTACAATGAGCAGTTCTTC. This codes for CATSDSLADSYNEQFF.

This chain connects TRBV28 to TRBJ1-2; a weak D match, TRBD1 (5 bases). The V gene lost 5 bases and the J gene lost 6 bases, with 16 bases spanning the gap. The CDR3 loop spans 14 amino acids. Germline V gives CDR1 MDHEN, CDR2 SYDVKM. CDR3 residues: CASSAGGGYNGYTF. The CDR3 nucleotides are TGTGCCAGCAGTGCTGGGGGGGGGTATAATGGCTACACCTTC.

The gene calls are TRBV7-2 and TRBJ2-7, with D possibly matching TRBD1 (5 bases). V shed 5 bases and J shed 0 bases, with 8 bases lying between them. The germline V gene has CDR1 SGHTA and CDR2 FQGNSA. This CDR3 spans 13 amino acids. The CDR3 is CASSLGASYEQYF. The CDR3, as DNA: TGTGCCAGCAGCCTAGGGGCCTCCTACGAGCAGTACTTC.

This chain links TRBV7-9 with TRBJ1-2; no definite D call. Germline CDR1 SEHNR, CDR2 FQNEAQ (reference sequence). The CDR3 length is 14 residues. Trimming cost V 5 bases and J 8 bases, with 18 bases left between them. CDR3 nucleotides: TGTGCCAGCAGCAGGGATCCTGTAGGAGGAGGCTACACCTTC. Its protein product is CASSRDPVGGGYTF.

This clone appeared a single time. J is TRBJ2-7 and V is TRBV24-1; 12 bases are shared with TRBD1. CDR1 is KGHDR and CDR2 is SFDVKD in the germline V gene. This CDR3 is built from 15 residues. Trimming cost V 3 bases and J 7 bases; bases outside gene matches: 6. The CDR3: CATSDPGQGAGEQYF. CDR3 bases: TGTGCCACCAGTGATCCGGGACAGGGGGCGGGGGAGCAGTACTTC.

The chain recombines TRBV30 with TRBJ1-3; no clear D gene. The germline CDR1 and CDR2 sequences are GTSNPN and SVGIG (reference sequence). This CDR3 comprises 13 residues. V lost 1 base to trimming and J lost 2 bases, with 6 bases between them. The CDR3 nucleotides read TGTGCCTGGAGTGGCGGGACTGGAAACACCATATATTTT. It specifies CAWSGGTGNTIYF.

This sequence joins TRBV29-1 and TRBJ2-5; 11 bases are a match to TRBD2. Germline lookup yields CDR1 SQVTM and CDR2 ANQGSEA. The CDR3 has 14 amino acids. V shed 6 bases and J 7 bases; nucleotides not matched to a gene: 10. The CDR3, as DNA: TGCAGCGTCCGTACTAGCGGGAGAGTACGGACCCAGTACTTC. It specifies CSVRTSGRVRTQYF.

This chain joins TRBV27 and TRBJ2-1; possible D gene TRBD2, 7 bases. Trimming left V 1 base short and J 9 bases short, with 16 bases between. The CDR3 length is 15 residues. In germline, CDR1 is MNHEY, CDR2 SMNVEV (reference sequence). CDR3 DNA sequence: TGTGCCAGCAGTTTATATAGGGGGGGGAGAGGTGAGCAGTTCTTC. It translates to CASSLYRGGRGEQFF.

Written as DNA, the CDR3 is TGTGCCATCAGTGAGGACAGGGTTAATTCACCCCTCCACTTT. It codes for CAISEDRVNSPLHF. This rearrangement joins TRBV10-3 to TRBJ1-6; 7 bases fit TRBD1. V shed 2 bases and J 6 bases; nucleotides not matched to a gene: 1. From germline, CDR1 is ENHRY and CDR2 SYGVKD. The CDR3 totals 14 residues.

The chain links TRBV7-9 to TRBJ1-5; no clear D gene. Germline values: CDR1 SEHNR, CDR2 FQNEAQ (reference sequence). The CDR3 is 14 amino acids. V was shortened by 3 bases and J by 4 bases, with 10 bases between the two germline ends. The chain's CDR3 is CASSFGGQNQPQHF. As DNA, the CDR3 is TGTGCCAGCAGCTTCGGTGGGCAAAATCAGCCCCAGCATTTT.

The rearrangement joins TRBV5-1 to TRBJ2-7; no clear D. Germline-derived CDR1 and CDR2 are SGHRS and YFSETQ. The V and J ends lost 0 bases and 6 bases respectively, with 10 bases between them. The CDR3 consists of 13 residues. CDR3 coding DNA: TGCGCCAGCAGCTTGGGCCTACTAAGCGAGCAGTACTTC. It encodes CASSLGLLSEQYF.